These T cell receptor beta chains were read from a single sample in a study of persistence of HIV-infected CD4 T cells. Profiled with immunoSEQ multiplex PCR; TCRdb holds only in-frame clones, not every one. This sample has 35,000 to 50,000 clones, with about 89% found just once. These receptors lack a known antigen. Sequencing was performed on CD4+ T cells sorted from PBMCs after approximately 18-hour stimulation, taken from a patient who received antiretroviral therapy. The receptors were sampled from an adult man with HIV who was CMV-seropositive. Both conserved end residues are part of each CDR3. The D gene is left open where the match is weak. Expanded clones are given a class, and other clones once, few, many or no size at all.

v_call	clone_size	j_call	d_call	cdr3_aa	cdr3_nt
TRBV4-2	-	TRBJ1-5	TRBD1	CASSLGTVSNQPQHF	TGTGCCAGCAGCCTTGGGACAGTGTCCAATCAGCCCCAGCATTTT
TRBV11-1	-	TRBJ2-1	-	CASSLRGAGSEQFF	TGTGCCAGCAGCTTACGCGGGGCCGGCAGTGAGCAGTTCTTC
TRBV6-5	-	TRBJ1-2	TRBD1	CASSGTGGNGYTF	TGTGCCAGCAGCGGGACAGGGGGTAATGGCTACACCTTC
TRBV6-4	-	TRBJ1-5	-	CASSEQGGNQPQHF	TGTGCCAGCAGTGAACAGGGCGGCAATCAGCCCCAGCATTTT
TRBV28	-	TRBJ2-7	-	CASSLKGYEQYF	TGTGCCAGCAGTTTAAAAGGTTACGAGCAGTACTTC
TRBV2	-	TRBJ2-1	-	CASRADESRYNEQFF	TGTGCCAGCAGGGCCGATGAGTCCCGCTACAATGAGCAGTTCTTC
TRBV5-5	-	TRBJ1-5	TRBD1	CASSLVGQGASQHF	TGTGCCAGCAGCTTGGTGGGACAGGGGGCGTCCCAGCATTTT
TRBV6-1	-	TRBJ1-3	-	CASSEASLGNTIYF	TGTGCCAGCAGTGAAGCCTCGCTGGGAAACACCATATATTTT
TRBV3-1/TRBV3-2	-	TRBJ1-3	-	CASSPYPGGNTIYF	TGTGCCAGCAGCCCCTACCCCGGAGGAAACACCATATATTTT
TRBV19	once	TRBJ2-7	TRBD1	CASSGAGGPYEQYF	TGTGCCAGTAGTGGGGCAGGGGGCCCCTACGAGCAGTACTTC
TRBV24-1	-	TRBJ2-3	-	CATSDFRDTQYF	TGTGCCACCAGTGATTTTCGAGATACGCAGTATTTT
TRBV18	-	TRBJ1-5	-	CASSPRGGANQPQHF	TGTGCCAGCTCACCGCGGGGGGGTGCCAATCAGCCCCAGCATTTT
TRBV5-1	-	TRBJ1-2	-	CASSLEGDNYYGYTF	TGCGCCAGCAGCTTGGAAGGGGATAATTACTATGGCTACACCTTC